This T cell receptor beta chain was found in a study of blood T cell repertoires in COVID-19 (dated by TCRdb to the early 2020s). Notes on the research overall: Samples from collaborators originated in the United States, Italy and Spain and spanned both the acute and convalescent phases of COVID-19. Where available, HLA class I and class II types were taken from metadata supplied by the sample provider and were not determined by assay-based typing. Deeply sampled blood TCRbeta repertoires from subjects exposed to, actively infected with, or recovered from COVID-19 were included in the dataset. A de-identified subject ID, COVID-19 status, age in years and sex were almost always included in the sample metadata. The prospective study material was composed of cDNA or gDNA derived from T cells, B-cell-depleted T cells, or PBMCs. Samples were obtained from the ongoing ImmuneRACE study (first 160 participants) and from 1,000 to 1,500 subjects provided by 6 global collaborators. The repertoires were released in a freely available public database meant as a resource for research on the immune response to SARS-CoV-2.

Via the germline V gene (reference sequence), CDR1 is SEHNR and CDR2 FQNEAQ. The CDR3, cysteine through phenylalanine, is 14 amino acids long. Of the read, only the CDR3 DNA is kept; its 42 bases are in frame from base 1. Compared with germline, V lacks 5 bases and J lacks 5 bases; bases without a gene match: 5. TCRbeta CDR3 regions were amplified from genomic DNA using the immunoSEQ Assay, a bias-controlled multiplex PCR. The authors' pipeline ran thus. Nucleated cell counts per sample were estimated from amplification of reference gene primers within the assay. To quantify the absolute abundance of each unique TCRbeta CDR3 rearrangement, sequence reads were collapsed and filtered. For each sample, productive Simpson clonality was calculated as the square root of Simpson's diversity index across productive rearrangements. TCRdb retrieved this table from immuneACCESS and kept in-frame rearrangements only. Not all clones are present; in checked studies, unresolved V genes account for under half, and no reason is known for the remainder. V, J and clone size are those of that table, while D and trimming were read from the DNA. For this sample there are roughly 200,000 clones; roughly three quarters appear just once. The ten largest clones add up to around 5.4% of the sample.

One collaborating source in Seattle enrolled patients during active infection and followed them longitudinally through the course of disease. Collaborating institutions collected whole blood in K2EDTA tubes following their own protocols. For TCRbeta analysis, collaborators shipped samples as frozen whole blood, isolated PBMCs, or DNA extracted from either of those sample types. As regards this clone: Its antigen has not been determined. The input lacks base qualities; no much larger clone sits a single base away.

Study-wide conclusions, independent of this receptor: Clinical and demographic metadata were provided uncurated, with the amount varying by source and participant.

The clonotype comes from a woman in her thirties or forties with COVID-19, enrolled during active disease. Sequenced: peripheral blood. The sequence is built from TRBV7-9 and TRBJ1-4; 7 central bases correspond to TRBD1. The bases are TGTGCCAGCAGCCCTACACAGGGGAATGAAAAACTGTTTTTT. It specifies CASSPTQGNEKLFF.